One sample yielded the 14 T cell receptor beta chains listed below, sequenced in a study of blood T cell repertoires in COVID-19. Libraries were prepared by immunoSEQ multiplex PCR; TCRdb keeps only in-frame clonotypes and omits some of them. The table has 250,000 to 350,000 clones, roughly nine tenths seen once. The sample comprised PBMCs or T cells enriched from blood (not recorded which). These receptors were obtained from a woman under 30 who had recovered from COVID-19.

V and J are TRBV11-2 and TRBJ2-3; D unresolved. This CDR3 region has 14 residues. Deletions cut 5 bases from V and 3 bases from J, with 12 bases between. Germline CDR1 is SGHAT and CDR2 is FQNNGV. The CDR3 spells CASSTTTGTDTQYF. The CDR3, as DNA: TGTGCCAGCAGCACCACCACCGGGACAGATACGCAGTATTTT.

The V gene is TRBV6-1, the J gene TRBJ2-1; 8 positions agree with TRBD2. V trimming: 3 bases; J trimming: 9 bases; junction bases outside the gene matches: 13. The CDR3 has 16 amino acids. Germline assignment: CDR1 MNHNS and CDR2 SASEGT. The CDR3 nucleotides are TGTGCCAGCAGTGACTTTAACTCGGGGGGGCCGATTGAGCAGTTCTTC. It encodes CASSDFNSGGPIEQFF.

The chain recombines TRBV5-4 with TRBJ2-2, with D possibly TRBD2 on 5 matching bases. Trimming took off 6 bases at V and 4 bases at J, with 19 bases between the two ends. Germline CDR1 reads SGHNT; CDR2 reads YYREEE (reference sequence). The CDR3 length is 16 residues. DNA of the CDR3: TGTGCCAGCACATCTGGTGGGTCAGGAGGCACCGGGGAGCTGTTTTTT. Its protein product is CASTSGGSGGTGELFF. The complete variable domain, with remaining parts taken from reference TRBV5-4 and TRBJ2-2, reads ETGVTQSPTHLIKTRGQQVTLRCSSQSGHNTVSWYQQALGQGPQFIFQYYREEENGRGNFPPRFSGLQFPNYSSELNVNALELDDSALYLCASTSGGSGGTGELFFGEGSRLTVL.

V and J are TRBV27 and TRBJ1-2; D might be TRBD1 (6 bases). Trimming stripped 4 bases from V and 5 bases from J, with 20 bases between. The CDR3 is made up of 16 amino acids. The V gene's germline CDR1 is MNHEY and CDR2 SMNVEV (reference sequence). Here the CDR3 reads CASSSPTGQSMYGYTF. The DNA of the CDR3 is TGTGCCAGCAGTTCTCCTACAGGGCAGTCGATGTATGGCTACACCTTC.

The chain recombines TRBV28 with TRBJ1-1, with D uncertain. This CDR3 region has 10 residues. CDR1 is MDHEN and CDR2 is SYDVKM in the germline V gene. The ends were cut back, 7 bases at V and 5 bases at J, with 5 bases in the middle. CDR3 bases: TGTGCCAGCATCAGTACTGAAGCTTTCTTT. Protein: CASISTEAFF. Combining the CDR3 with reference TRBV28 and TRBJ1-1 gives the whole variable domain DVKVTQSSRYLVKRTGEKVFLECVQDMDHENMFWYRQDPGLGLRLIYFSYDVKMKEKGDIPEGYSVSREKKERFSLILESASTNQTSMYLCASISTEAFFGQGTRLTVV.

This clone was counted a single time. V usage is TRBV7-2 and J usage is TRBJ1-5; no definite D call. Trimming took 3 bases from V and 7 from J, leaving 19 bases between them. The germline gives CDR1 SGHTA, CDR2 FQGNSA. The CDR3 loop spans 16 amino acids. CDR3 in DNA: TGTGCCAGCAGCTTCTTGAATATCGGGGTTAGACAGCCCCAGCATTTT. Translating it yields CASSFLNIGVRQPQHF.

The chain links TRBV5-1 to TRBJ2-1, with D perhaps TRBD1 (5 bases). The germline V gene has CDR1 SGHRS and CDR2 YFSETQ. V dropped 4 bases and J dropped 3 bases, with 11 bases sitting between them. This CDR3 spans 14 amino acids. The CDR3 spells CASSPKDSYNEQFF. The DNA for the CDR3 is TGCGCCAGCAGCCCTAAAGACAGCTACAATGAGCAGTTCTTC. The entire variable domain, with the rest obtained from reference TRBV5-1 and TRBJ2-1, is as follows: KAGVTQTPRYLIKTRGQQVTLSCSPISGHRSVSWYQQTPGQGLQFLFEYFSETQRNKGNFPGRFSGRQFSNSRSEMNVSTLELGDSALYLCASSPKDSYNEQFFGPGTRLTVL.

The chain has TRBV19 and TRBJ2-3; D is perhaps TRBD1 (6 bases). V was trimmed by 5 bases and J by 8 bases, leaving 17 bases between them. The CDR3 consists of 14 residues. The germline CDR1 and CDR2 sequences are LNHDA and SQIVND (reference sequence). The CDR3 coding sequence is TGTGCCAGTAGTCCGGCCAGACAGGCCGCTACGCAGTATTTT. It encodes CASSPARQAATQYF.

This chain links TRBV4-1 with TRBJ1-5; D gene ambiguous. Per germline, CDR1 MGHRA and CDR2 YSYEKL. This CDR3 region has 13 residues. Trimming removed 0 bases from V and 9 bases from J, with 9 bases in between. The DNA of the CDR3 is TGCGCCAGCAGCCAAGAAACACCCGCGCCCCAGCATTTT. This encodes CASSQETPAPQHF.

The gene calls are TRBV3-1 (or the pseudogene TRBV3-2) and TRBJ2-1; 11 bases agree with TRBD2. The V segment lost 2 bases and the J segment 10 bases; nucleotides outside the gene matches: 7. Per the germline V gene, CDR1 is LGHDT and CDR2 is YNNKEL (reference sequence). The CDR3 loop spans 15 amino acids. The CDR3 DNA sequence: TGTGCCAGCAGCCAATACCTAGCGGGGGGAGGGGAGCAGTTCTTC. Encoded protein: CASSQYLAGGGEQFF.

The rearrangement uses TRBV10-2 and TRBJ2-2; 7 bases are a match to TRBD2. V was clipped by 6 bases and J by 5 bases; unmatched bases: 12. The CDR3 sequence is 16 residues long. In germline, CDR1 is WSHSY, CDR2 SAAADI. The CDR3 DNA reads TGCGCCAGCAGCCCCCTCTCCCGGGGGGAAACCGGGGAGCTGTTTTTT. Amino acid sequence: CASSPLSRGETGELFF.

The chain combines TRBV12-5 with TRBJ1-2; D not certain. Trimming removed 7 bases at V and 8 bases at J, with 17 bases between. CDR1 is LGHNT, CDR2 FRNRAP, per germline. This CDR3 contains 13 residues. The DNA for the CDR3 is TGTGCTAGTGCCACAGAGATGAGGGTCGGCTACACCTTC. Its protein is CASATEMRVGYTF.

This clone has a handful of counts. V is TRBV5-8 and J is TRBJ1-2; the D gene is possibly TRBD1 (6 bases). Germline loops: CDR1 SGHTS, CDR2 YDEGEE. The CDR3 consists of 16 residues. Trimming removed 1 base from V and 8 bases from J, with 21 bases in between. CDR3 in DNA: TGTGCCAGCAGCTTGAGGTCCGGGACAACAAAAAAGGGCTACACCTTC. It yields the protein CASSLRSGTTKKGYTF.

This clone appeared once. The chain joins TRBV4-1 to TRBJ1-5; no clear D. The CDR3 is 13 amino acids. Germline lookup yields CDR1 MGHRA and CDR2 YSYEKL. Trimming removed 1 base from V and 7 bases from J, with 8 bases in between. The CDR3 DNA reads as TGCGCCAGCAGCCAAGTTCAAGCCCAGCCCCAGCATTTT. Its protein product is CASSQVQAQPQHF.